A few counts support the clone carrying this T cell receptor beta chain. Its antigen is as yet unknown. This record belongs to a study of molecular identifiers for immune sequencing clone quantification. Points from the study as a whole: Over 98% of CMV-specific effector molecules, but under 1% of naive ones, were in clones above 20 copies.

From germline, CDR1 is MGHDK and CDR2 SYGVNS. The length of the CDR3 is 18 residues. Germline trimming cut 1 base from V and 5 bases from J; bases unmatched to any gene: 10. Previously published methods and listed TCR primers were used for the bulk TCR libraries. TCRdb processed the PCR reads anew with MiXCR; each CDR3 protein has one entry. The sample lists over 300,000 distinct CDR3 sequences, roughly a quarter seen once, with 0.7% to 0.95% in the top ten. This rearrangement joins TRBV25-1 to TRBJ2-3; 12 bases align to TRBD1. The sequenced sample was naive CD8+ T cells from blood, with Jurkat cell RNA spiked in. Subset: FACS-sorted CD8+CD4-CCR7+CD45RA+ naive T cells. This receptor was obtained from a human donor in good health. Some libraries in this study had Jurkat cell RNA spiked in. The CDR3 DNA is TGTGCCAGCAGTGAATTCCCCCGGGACAGGGGGCTGGAAGATACGCAGTATTTT. It specifies CASSEFPRDRGLEDTQYF.